The 16 T cell receptor beta chains below were found in one sample sequenced in a study of blood T cell repertoires in COVID-19. The method was immunoSEQ multiplex PCR; TCRdb's version includes in-frame clones alone and lacks a portion of them. The sample holds around 50,000 clones, less than 90% seen once. Sequencing was performed on peripheral blood. The origin of the receptors is a human donor in a cohort sampled during active COVID-19.

This clone turned up a few times. The chain links TRBV11-2 to TRBJ2-3, with a tentative D call TRBD1 (6 bases). V was shortened by 1 base and J by 2 bases, with 16 bases between the two germline ends. Germline V lookup: CDR1 SGHAT, CDR2 FQNNGV. The CDR3 is 17 residues long. The CDR3 region has the DNA TGTGCCAGCAGCTTAGGATACCGCAGGGGCGACACAGATACGCAGTATTTT. Protein product: CASSLGYRRGDTDTQYF.

This chain joins TRBV6-5 and TRBJ1-1, with 8 bases that match TRBD1. The CDR3 runs to 15 residues. Trimming cost V 4 bases and J 5 bases; bases outside gene matches: 9. CDR1 MNHEY and CDR2 SVGAGI come from the germline V gene. The CDR3 loop reads CASSSPGQGMTEAFF. The CDR3 bases are TGTGCCAGCAGTTCGCCAGGACAGGGTATGACTGAAGCTTTCTTT.

This clone was seen a handful of times. J is TRBJ1-2 and V is TRBV5-4; 8 bases line up with TRBD1. The junction had 4 bases not matched to a gene; V was cut back by 4 bases and J by 5 bases. Germline V gene lookup returns CDR1 SGHNT and CDR2 YYREEE (reference sequence). The CDR3 totals 13 residues. This chain's CDR3 is CASSPGGGYGYTF. CDR3 DNA sequence: TGTGCCAGCAGCCCAGGGGGCGGTTATGGCTACACCTTC.

The chain combines TRBV7-9 with TRBJ2-7, with D maybe TRBD1 (6 bases). CDR3 length: 15 residues. Germline CDR1 reads SEHNR; CDR2 reads FQNEAQ (reference sequence). Trimming shortened V by 5 bases and J by 4 bases, and 18 bases separated the two germline ends. The CDR3 sequence: CASSPQTGITYEQYF. For the CDR3, the DNA is TGTGCCAGCAGCCCCCAGACAGGTATAACGTACGAGCAGTACTTC.

The V call is TRBV27, the J call TRBJ1-1, with 8 bases that match TRBD1. The V and J ends lost 8 bases and 5 bases, in that order; junction bases with no gene match: 4. CDR1 is MNHEY and CDR2 is SMNVEV in the germline V gene (reference sequence). This CDR3 spans 12 amino acids. CDR3 amino acids: CASQTGGTEAFF. In DNA form, the CDR3 reads TGTGCCAGCCAAACAGGGGGAACTGAAGCTTTCTTT.

This clone was seen more than once but under ten times. The CDR3 spells CAIGQNNQPQHF. DNA for the CDR3: TGTGCCATCGGACAGAACAATCAGCCCCAGCATTTT. The J gene is TRBJ1-5, the V gene TRBV10-3; tentative D call: TRBD1 (6 bases). The CDR3 has 12 residues. CDR1 is ENHRY and CDR2 is SYGVKD in the germline V gene. V was trimmed by 8 bases and J by 3 bases, leaving 8 bases between them.

This clone came up once. The chain is built from TRBV6-5 and TRBJ2-2; D possibly corresponds to TRBD1 (5 bases). This CDR3 contains 14 residues. Between the trimmed V and J ends, which lost 6 bases and 4 bases, there was a span of 12 bases. Per germline, CDR1 MNHEY and CDR2 SVGAGI. This chain's CDR3 is CASRRQWGTGELFF. DNA of the CDR3: TGTGCCAGCAGAAGACAGTGGGGCACCGGGGAGCTGTTTTTT.

This CDR3 reads CASSPPSGYSYEQYF. The DNA for the CDR3 is TGTGCCAGCTCACCACCTAGCGGGTACTCCTACGAGCAGTACTTC. The gene calls are TRBV18 and TRBJ2-7, with TRBD2 matching over 7 bases. This CDR3 contains 15 residues. V trimming: 0 bases; J trimming: 0 bases; junction bases outside the gene matches: 2. Germline CDR1 is KGHSH and CDR2 is LQKENI.

The V call is TRBV7-2, the J call TRBJ1-2; 8 nucleotides line up with TRBD1. V lost 5 bases to trimming and J lost 4 bases; unmatched junction nucleotides: 6. The CDR3 has 14 amino acids. CDR1 is SGHTA, CDR2 FQGNSA, per germline. The CDR3 is CASSTRDRGYGYTF. CDR3 DNA: TGTGCCAGCAGCACGAGAGACAGGGGCTATGGCTACACCTTC.

This sequence joins TRBV7-9 and TRBJ1-2, with 8 bases matching TRBD1. The CDR3 runs 13 residues. With V trimmed by 3 bases and J by 7 bases, 4 bases remained unmatched. The germline V gene encodes CDR1 SEHNR and CDR2 FQNEAQ (reference sequence). CDR3: CASSFDRGGGYTF. CDR3 DNA: TGTGCCAGCAGCTTTGACAGGGGTGGTGGCTACACCTTC.

J is TRBJ1-1 and V is TRBV27; 7 bases fit TRBD1. CDR1 and CDR2 from the germline V gene are MNHEY and SMNVEV (reference sequence). The CDR3 has 15 amino acids. With V trimmed by 8 bases and J by 3 bases, 12 bases remained unmatched. CDR3 amino acids: CASLRQGVDYTEAFF. In nucleotides, the CDR3 is TGTGCCAGCCTCAGACAGGGTGTTGATTACACTGAAGCTTTCTTT.

With regard to this clone: Other DNA sequences within the sample encode an identical CDR3. The genes are TRBV7-2 and TRBJ1-1; D unresolved. The CDR3 length is 14 residues. The germline gives CDR1 SGHTA, CDR2 FQGNSA. V lost 1 base, J lost 0 bases, and 6 bases lay in between. In nucleotides, the CDR3 is TGTGCCAGCAGCTTAGGGCGGCTGAACACTGAAGCTTTCTTT. Translated: CASSLGRLNTEAFF.

V and J are TRBV7-3 and TRBJ2-3; 8 nucleotides line up with TRBD2. The trim removed 1 base at V and 3 bases at J, leaving 3 bases unmatched. CDR1 SGHTA and CDR2 FQGTGA come from the germline V gene. This CDR3 region has 15 residues. The CDR3 DNA reads TGTGCCAGCAGCTTAATGGCGGGGGGTACAGATACGCAGTATTTT. Protein product: CASSLMAGGTDTQYF.

This clone appeared a few times. The chain employs TRBV25-1 and TRBJ2-7; 7 bases map to TRBD2. Looked up from germline, CDR1 is MGHDK and CDR2 is SYGVNS. The CDR3 spans 15 residues. V trimming: 3 bases; J trimming: 0 bases; junction bases outside the gene matches: 5. CDR3 bases: TGTGCCAGCAGTGAGTTGGGGGGGAGCTCCTACGAGCAGTACTTC. Its protein product is CASSELGGSSYEQYF.

V and J are TRBV7-2 and TRBJ2-7, with D possibly matching TRBD2 (6 bases). The V end lost 5 bases, the J end lost 2 bases, and 19 bases lay between the germline ends. This CDR3 comprises 16 residues. CDR1 is SGHTA and CDR2 is FQGNSA in the germline V gene. DNA for the CDR3: TGTGCCAGCAGCCTATCTGCCGGGACTCAGACCTACGAGCAGTACTTC. As protein: CASSLSAGTQTYEQYF.

This clone appeared a few times. V is TRBV5-1 and J is TRBJ2-1, with 13 positions matching TRBD2. The CDR3 has 15 amino acids. V shed 7 bases and J 3 bases; nucleotides not matched to a gene: 4. The germline gives CDR1 SGHRS, CDR2 YFSETQ. CDR3 coding DNA: TGCGCCAGCGCCAGACTAGCGGGGGGCTACAATGAGCAGTTCTTC. It is translated as CASARLAGGYNEQFF.